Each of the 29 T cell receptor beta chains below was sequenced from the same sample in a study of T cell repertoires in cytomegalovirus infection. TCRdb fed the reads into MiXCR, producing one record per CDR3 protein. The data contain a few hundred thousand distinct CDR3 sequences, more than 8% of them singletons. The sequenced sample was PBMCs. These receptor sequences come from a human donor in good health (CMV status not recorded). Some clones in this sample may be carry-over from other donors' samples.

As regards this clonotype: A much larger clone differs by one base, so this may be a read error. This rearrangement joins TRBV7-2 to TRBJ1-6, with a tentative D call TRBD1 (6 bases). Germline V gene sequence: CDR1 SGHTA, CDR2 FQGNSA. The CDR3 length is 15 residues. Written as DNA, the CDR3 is TGTGCCAGCAGCTTAGAAGGGGGTCGGCATTCAACCCTCCACTTT. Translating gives CASSLEGGRHSTLHF.

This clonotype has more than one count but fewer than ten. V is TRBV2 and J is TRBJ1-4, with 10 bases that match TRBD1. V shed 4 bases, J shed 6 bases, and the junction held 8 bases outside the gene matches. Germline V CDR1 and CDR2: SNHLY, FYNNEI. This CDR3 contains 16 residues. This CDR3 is CASSVPGQGSDEKLFF. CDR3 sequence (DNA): TGTGCCAGCAGTGTCCCGGGACAGGGGTCGGATGAAAAACTGTTTTTT.

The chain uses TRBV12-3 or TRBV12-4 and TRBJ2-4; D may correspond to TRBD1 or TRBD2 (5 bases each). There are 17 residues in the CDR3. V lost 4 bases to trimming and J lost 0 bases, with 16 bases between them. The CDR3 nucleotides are TGTGCCAGCAGTTCGGGACGGAGGATTCTAGCCAAAAACATTCAGTACTTC. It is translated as CASSSGRRILAKNIQYF.

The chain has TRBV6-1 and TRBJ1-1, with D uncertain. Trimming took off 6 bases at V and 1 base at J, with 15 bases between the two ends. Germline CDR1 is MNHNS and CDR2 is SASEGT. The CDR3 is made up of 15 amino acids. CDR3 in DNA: TGTGCCAGCAGGGAACCTAACAGCCCGAACACTGAAGCTTTCTTT. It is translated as CASREPNSPNTEAFF.

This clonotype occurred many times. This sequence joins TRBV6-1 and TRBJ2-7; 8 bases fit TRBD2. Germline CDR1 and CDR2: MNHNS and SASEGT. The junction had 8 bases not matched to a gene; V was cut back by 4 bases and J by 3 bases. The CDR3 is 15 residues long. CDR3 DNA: TGTGCCAGCAGTGGGGCGGGCGGGGGGAGCTACGAGCAGTACTTC. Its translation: CASSGAGGGSYEQYF.

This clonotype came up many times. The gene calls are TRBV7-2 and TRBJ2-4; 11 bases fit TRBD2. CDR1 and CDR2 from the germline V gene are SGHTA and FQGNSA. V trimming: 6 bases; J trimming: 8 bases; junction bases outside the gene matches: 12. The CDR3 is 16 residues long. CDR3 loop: CASRRTLAGGRDIQYF. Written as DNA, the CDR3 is TGTGCCAGCAGGCGGACCTTAGCGGGAGGGAGGGACATTCAGTACTTC. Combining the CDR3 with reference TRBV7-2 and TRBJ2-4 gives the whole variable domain GAGVSQSPSNKVTEKGKDVELRCDPISGHTALYWYRQSLGQGLEFLIYFQGNSAPDKSGLPSDRFSAERTGGSVSTLTIQRTQQEDSAVYLCASRRTLAGGRDIQYFGAGTRLSVL.

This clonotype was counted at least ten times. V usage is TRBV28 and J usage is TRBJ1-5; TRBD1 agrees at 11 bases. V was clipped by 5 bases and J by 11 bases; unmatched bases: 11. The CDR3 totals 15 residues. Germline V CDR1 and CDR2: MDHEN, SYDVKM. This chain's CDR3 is CASSGWTGGGLAQHF. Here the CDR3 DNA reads TGTGCCAGCAGTGGGTGGACAGGGGGCGGATTAGCCCAGCATTTT.

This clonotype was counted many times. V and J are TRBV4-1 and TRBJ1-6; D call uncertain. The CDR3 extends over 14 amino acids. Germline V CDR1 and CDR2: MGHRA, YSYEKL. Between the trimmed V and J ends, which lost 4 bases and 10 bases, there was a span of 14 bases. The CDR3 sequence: CASSLREGSSPLHF. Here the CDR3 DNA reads TGCGCCAGCAGCCTGAGAGAAGGGAGCTCACCCCTCCACTTT.

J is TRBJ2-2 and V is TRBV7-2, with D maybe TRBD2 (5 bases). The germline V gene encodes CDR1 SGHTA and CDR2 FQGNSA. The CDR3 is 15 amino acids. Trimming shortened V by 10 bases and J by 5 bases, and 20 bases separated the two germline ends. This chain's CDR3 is CATLREASRTGELFF. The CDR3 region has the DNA TGTGCCACTCTACGGGAAGCATCACGGACCGGGGAGCTGTTTTTT. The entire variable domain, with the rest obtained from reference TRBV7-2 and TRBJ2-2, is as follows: GAGVSQSPSNKVTEKGKDVELRCDPISGHTALYWYRQSLGQGLEFLIYFQGNSAPDKSGLPSDRFSAERTGGSVSTLTIQRTQQEDSAVYLCATLREASRTGELFFGEGSRLTVL.

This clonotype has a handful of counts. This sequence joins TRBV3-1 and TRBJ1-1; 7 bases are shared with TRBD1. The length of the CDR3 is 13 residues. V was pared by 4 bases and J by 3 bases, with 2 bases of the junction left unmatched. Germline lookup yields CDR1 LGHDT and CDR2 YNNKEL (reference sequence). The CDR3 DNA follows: TGTGCCAGCAGCCCCAGGGGGGACACTGAAGCTTTCTTT. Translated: CASSPRGDTEAFF.

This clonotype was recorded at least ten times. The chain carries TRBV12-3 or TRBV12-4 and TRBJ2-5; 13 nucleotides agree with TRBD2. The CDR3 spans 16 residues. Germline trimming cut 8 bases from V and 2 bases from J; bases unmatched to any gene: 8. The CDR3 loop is CASAAWTSGGQETQYF. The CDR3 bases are TGTGCCAGCGCTGCATGGACTAGCGGGGGACAAGAGACCCAGTACTTC.

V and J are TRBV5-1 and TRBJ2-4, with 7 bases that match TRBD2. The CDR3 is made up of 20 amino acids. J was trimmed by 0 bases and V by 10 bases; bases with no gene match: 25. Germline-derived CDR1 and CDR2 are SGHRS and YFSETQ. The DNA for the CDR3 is TGCGCCGAAAAATATCCGGGACTGGCGGGGGTTCCAGTAGCCAAAAACATTCAGTACTTC. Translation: CAEKYPGLAGVPVAKNIQYF.

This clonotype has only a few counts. DNA of the CDR3: TGTGCCAGCAGTTACGTTGGGGACCTGGGGCAGTTCTTC. It specifies CASSYVGDLGQFF. The chain employs TRBV6-2 or TRBV6-3 and TRBJ2-1; possibly TRBD1 or TRBD2 for D (5 bases each). Deletions cut 2 bases from V and 12 bases from J, with 14 bases between. CDR1 is MNHEY and CDR2 is SVGEGT in the germline V gene. The CDR3 has 13 amino acids.

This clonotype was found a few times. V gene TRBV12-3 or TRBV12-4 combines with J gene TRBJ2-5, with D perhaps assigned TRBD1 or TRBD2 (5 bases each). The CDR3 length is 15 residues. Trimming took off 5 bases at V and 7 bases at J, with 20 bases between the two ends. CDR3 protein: CASSKSGPPRRTQYF. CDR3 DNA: TGTGCCAGCAGTAAATCGGGACCCCCGCGGCGGACCCAGTACTTC.

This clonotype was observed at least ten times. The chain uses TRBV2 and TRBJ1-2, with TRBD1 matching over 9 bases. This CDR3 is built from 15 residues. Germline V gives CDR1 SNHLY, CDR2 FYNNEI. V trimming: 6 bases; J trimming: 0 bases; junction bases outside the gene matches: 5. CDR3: CASRTRQGANYGYTF. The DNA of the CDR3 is TGTGCCAGCAGGACCCGACAGGGGGCTAACTATGGCTACACCTTC.

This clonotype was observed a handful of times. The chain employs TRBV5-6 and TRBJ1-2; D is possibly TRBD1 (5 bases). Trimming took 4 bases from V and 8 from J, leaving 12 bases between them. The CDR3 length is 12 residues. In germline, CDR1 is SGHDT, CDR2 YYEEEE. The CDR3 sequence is CASSGQGVGYTF. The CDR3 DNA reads TGTGCCAGCAGCGGGCAGGGCGTCGGCTACACCTTC.

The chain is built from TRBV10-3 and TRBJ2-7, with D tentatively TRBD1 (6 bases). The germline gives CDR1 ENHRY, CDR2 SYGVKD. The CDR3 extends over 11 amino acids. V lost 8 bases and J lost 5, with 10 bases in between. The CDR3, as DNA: TGTGCCATCTCTCAGGGGCACGAGCAGTACTTC. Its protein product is CAISQGHEQYF.

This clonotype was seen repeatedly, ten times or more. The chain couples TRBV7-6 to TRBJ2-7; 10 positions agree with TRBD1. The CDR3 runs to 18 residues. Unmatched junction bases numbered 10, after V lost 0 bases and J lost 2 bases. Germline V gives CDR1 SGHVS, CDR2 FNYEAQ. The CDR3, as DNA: TGTGCCAGCAGCTTAGCGCCCCCATCCGGGACAGGGGCCTACGAGCAGTACTTC. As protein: CASSLAPPSGTGAYEQYF.

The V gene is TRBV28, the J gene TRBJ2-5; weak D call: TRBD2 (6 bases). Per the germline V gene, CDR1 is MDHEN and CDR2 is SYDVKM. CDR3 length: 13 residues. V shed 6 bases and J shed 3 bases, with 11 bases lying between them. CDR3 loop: CASRRDGKETQYF. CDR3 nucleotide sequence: TGTGCCAGCAGGCGGGACGGAAAAGAGACCCAGTACTTC.

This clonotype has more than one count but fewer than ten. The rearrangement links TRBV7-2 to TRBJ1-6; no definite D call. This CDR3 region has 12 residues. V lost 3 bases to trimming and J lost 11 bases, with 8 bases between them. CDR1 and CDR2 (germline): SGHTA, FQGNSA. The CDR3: CASSFGRPPLHF. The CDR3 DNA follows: TGTGCCAGCAGCTTTGGAAGGCCACCCCTCCACTTT.

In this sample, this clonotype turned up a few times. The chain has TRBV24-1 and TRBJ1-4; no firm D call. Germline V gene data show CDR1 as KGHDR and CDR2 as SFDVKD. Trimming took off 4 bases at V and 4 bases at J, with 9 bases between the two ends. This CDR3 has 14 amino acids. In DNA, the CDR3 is TGTGCCACCAGTGACGGTTCCCTTAATGAAAAACTGTTTTTT. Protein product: CATSDGSLNEKLFF.

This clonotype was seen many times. For the CDR3, the DNA is TGTGCCAGCAGCTTCCGGCAGACTAGCGGGATCGGTGGCACCGGGGAGCTGTTTTTT. This gives the protein CASSFRQTSGIGGTGELFF. V usage is TRBV7-9 and J usage is TRBJ2-2; 11 nucleotides align to TRBD2. Germline V lookup: CDR1 SEHNR, CDR2 FQNEAQ (reference sequence). This CDR3 has 19 amino acids. With V trimmed by 3 bases and J by 4 bases, 13 bases remained unmatched.

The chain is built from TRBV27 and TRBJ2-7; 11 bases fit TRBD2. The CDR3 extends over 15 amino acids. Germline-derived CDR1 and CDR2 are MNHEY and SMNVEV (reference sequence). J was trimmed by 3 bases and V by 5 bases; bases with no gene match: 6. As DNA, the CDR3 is TGTGCCAGCAGTCCGCGACTAGCGGGGCACTACGAGCAGTACTTC. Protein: CASSPRLAGHYEQYF.

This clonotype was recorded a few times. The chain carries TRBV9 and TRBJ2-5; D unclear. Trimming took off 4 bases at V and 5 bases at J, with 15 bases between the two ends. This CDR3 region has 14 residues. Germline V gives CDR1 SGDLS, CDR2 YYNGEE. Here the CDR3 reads CASSFRDLRETQYF. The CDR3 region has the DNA TGTGCCAGCAGCTTCCGAGATCTGCGGGAGACCCAGTACTTC.

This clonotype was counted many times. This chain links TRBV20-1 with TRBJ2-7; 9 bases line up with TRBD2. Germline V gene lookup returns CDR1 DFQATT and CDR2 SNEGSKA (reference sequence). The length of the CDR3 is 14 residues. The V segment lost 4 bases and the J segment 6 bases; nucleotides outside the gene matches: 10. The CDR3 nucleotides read TGCAGTGCTATATTAGCGGGGGTAACGAGCGAGCAGTACTTC. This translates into CSAILAGVTSEQYF.

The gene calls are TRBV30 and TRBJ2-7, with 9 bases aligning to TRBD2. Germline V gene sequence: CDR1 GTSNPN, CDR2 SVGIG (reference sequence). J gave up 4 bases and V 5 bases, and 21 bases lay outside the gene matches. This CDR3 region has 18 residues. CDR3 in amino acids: CAWVLGKLGASGAYEQYF. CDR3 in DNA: TGTGCCTGGGTCCTTGGAAAACTTGGGGCTAGCGGGGCATACGAGCAGTACTTC.

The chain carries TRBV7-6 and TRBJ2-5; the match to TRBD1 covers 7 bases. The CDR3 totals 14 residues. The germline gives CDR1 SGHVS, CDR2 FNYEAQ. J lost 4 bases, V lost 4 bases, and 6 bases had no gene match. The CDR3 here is CASSSVRGPETQYF. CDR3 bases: TGTGCCAGCAGCTCGGTGAGGGGGCCAGAGACCCAGTACTTC.

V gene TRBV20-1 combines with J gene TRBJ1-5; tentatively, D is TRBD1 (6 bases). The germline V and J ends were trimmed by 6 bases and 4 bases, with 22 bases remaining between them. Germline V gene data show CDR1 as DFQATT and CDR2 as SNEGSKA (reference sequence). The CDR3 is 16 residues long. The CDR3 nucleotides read TGCAGTGCCAATTACTTAGGGGGGCGCGTGAATCAGCCCCAGCATTTT. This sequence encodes CSANYLGGRVNQPQHF.

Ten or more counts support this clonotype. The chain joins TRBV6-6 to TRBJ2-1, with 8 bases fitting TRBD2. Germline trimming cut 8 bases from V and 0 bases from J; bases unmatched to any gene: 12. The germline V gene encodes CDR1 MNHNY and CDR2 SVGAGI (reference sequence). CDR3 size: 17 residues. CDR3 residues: CASLRGRGVSSYNEQFF. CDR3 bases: TGTGCCAGCCTTCGAGGGCGGGGGGTCTCCTCCTACAATGAGCAGTTCTTC.